This TCR beta chain was captured in a study of blood T cells in healthy people across ages. The CDR3 covers 19 residues. Losses at the gene ends were 0 bases for V and 4 bases for J; bases not matched to a gene: 14. Looked up from germline, CDR1 is MDHEN and CDR2 is SYDVKM. A second PCR of roughly 7 to 11 cycles used a sample-barcoded 5' primer and a J-beta primer mix. Unique molecular identifiers of 12 random nucleotides labeled each cDNA. TCRdb fed the 5' RACE reads into MiXCR, producing one record per CDR3 protein. Counted here are under 850,000 distinct CDR3 sequences, around 36% occurring once; the ten biggest clones make up 10% to 15%. This clonotype was detected ten times or more. Its antigen is unidentified. General study findings and limits: There were more naive CD4+ cells and higher diversity in long-lived donors than in aged donors. A roughly linear age-dependent decrease characterized TCR beta diversity per million T cells.

About 10 milliliters of peripheral blood were drawn from each donor into EDTA-treated tubes. The clonotype comes from a man aged 18 to 29 in good health. Sequences were obtained from blood. The rearrangement joins TRBV28 to TRBJ2-1; 8 bases are shared with TRBD1. CDR3 amino acids: CASSLWAPLGQGAYNEQFF. CDR3 sequence (DNA): TGTGCCAGCAGTTTATGGGCCCCCCTCGGTCAGGGGGCGTACAATGAGCAGTTCTTC.